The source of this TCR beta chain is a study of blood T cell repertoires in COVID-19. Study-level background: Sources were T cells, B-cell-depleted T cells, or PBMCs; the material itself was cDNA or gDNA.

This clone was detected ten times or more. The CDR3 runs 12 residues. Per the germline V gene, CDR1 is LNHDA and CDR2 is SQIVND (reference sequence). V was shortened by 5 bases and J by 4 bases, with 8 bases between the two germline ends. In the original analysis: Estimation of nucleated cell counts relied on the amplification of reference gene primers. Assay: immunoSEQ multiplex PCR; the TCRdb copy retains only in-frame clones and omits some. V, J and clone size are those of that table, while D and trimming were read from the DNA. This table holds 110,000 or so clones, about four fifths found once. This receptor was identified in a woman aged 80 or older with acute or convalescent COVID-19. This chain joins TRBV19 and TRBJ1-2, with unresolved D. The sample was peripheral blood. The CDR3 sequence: CASSLRSYGYTF. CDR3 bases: TGTGCCAGTAGTCTCCGGTCCTATGGCTACACCTTC.